These 12 T cell receptor beta chains came from one sample sequenced in a study of beta chain features in type 1 diabetes. Sequencing targeted expressed TCRB transcripts, as all isolated RNA had been reverse transcribed. TCRdb's table, derived via immunoSEQ multiplex PCR, lists solely in-frame clones and lacks some. The table has a few hundred thousand clones, around a fifth seen once. Input material: naive CD4+ T cells from blood. The receptors shown here come from a woman aged 18-29 years in good health.

The chain couples TRBV5-4 to TRBJ1-1, with 10 bases fitting TRBD1. V gave up 0 bases and J gave up 6 bases; unmatched junction bases: 8. The CDR3 sequence is 16 residues long. Germline V gene data show CDR1 as SGHNT and CDR2 as YYREEE (reference sequence). The CDR3 DNA follows: TGTGCCAGCAGCTTGGCCCAGGGACAGGGGTCCTCTGAAGCTTTCTTT. Translation gives CASSLAQGQGSSEAFF.

This chain links TRBV5-1 with TRBJ1-4; 7 nucleotides align to TRBD1. The germline CDR1 and CDR2 sequences are SGHRS and YFSETQ. The CDR3 is 16 amino acids. The V and J ends lost 7 bases and 0 bases, in that order; junction bases with no gene match: 9. The CDR3 nucleotides are TGCGCCAGCCGAGAGGGGGCACAGGCAACTAATGAAAAACTGTTTTTT. As protein: CASREGAQATNEKLFF.

This clone was recorded a few times. The CDR3 nucleotides are TGCGCCAGCAGCGTAGCCTGGACAGATACCTATGGCTACACCTTC. This codes for CASSVAWTDTYGYTF. This chain links TRBV5-1 with TRBJ1-2; D is perhaps TRBD1 (6 bases). Trimming left V 4 bases short and J 4 bases short, with 17 bases between. The CDR3 loop spans 15 amino acids. The V gene's germline CDR1 is SGHRS and CDR2 YFSETQ.

CDR3 DNA: TGTGCCTGGAGTACTAGGCTCCGGGATGGCTACACCTTC. It encodes CAWSTRLRDGYTF. The chain has TRBV30 and TRBJ1-2; D call uncertain. V was trimmed by 2 bases and J by 6 bases, leaving 13 bases between them. The CDR3 has 13 amino acids. Germline-derived CDR1 and CDR2 are GTSNPN and SVGIG (reference sequence).

The chain recombines TRBV5-1 with TRBJ1-2, with D possibly TRBD1 on 6 matching bases. CDR3 length: 15 amino acids. Germline V lookup: CDR1 SGHRS, CDR2 YFSETQ. The V gene lost 5 bases and the J gene lost 0 bases, with 14 bases spanning the gap. The CDR3: CASRQRTESNYGYTF. The CDR3 DNA is TGCGCCAGCAGGCAACGGACAGAGTCTAACTATGGCTACACCTTC.

A few counts support this clone. The gene calls are TRBV28 and TRBJ2-1; weak D call: TRBD2 (6 bases). V lost 3 bases, J lost 4 bases, and 13 bases lay in between. Per germline, CDR1 MDHEN and CDR2 SYDVKM. This CDR3 spans 15 amino acids. CDR3 sequence (DNA): TGTGCCAGCAGTTTTCTCGGGGGACCTTACAATGAGCAGTTCTTC. Translating gives CASSFLGGPYNEQFF.

The rearrangement joins TRBV6-1 to TRBJ2-4; D might be TRBD2 (5 bases). V lost 3 bases to trimming and J lost 8 bases, with 11 bases between them. CDR3 length: 13 residues. Germline V lookup: CDR1 MNHNS, CDR2 SASEGT. DNA for the CDR3: TGTGCCAGCAGTGATGGACTGTTACACATTCAGTACTTC. As protein: CASSDGLLHIQYF.

This clone has just a few counts. The CDR3 sequence: CASSLMGLAGAYEQYF. In DNA form, the CDR3 reads TGTGCCAGCAGCTTAATGGGACTAGCGGGAGCATACGAGCAGTACTTC. This chain links TRBV7-2 with TRBJ2-7; 14 bases are shared with TRBD2. Trimming removed 2 bases from V and 4 bases from J; junction bases left unmatched: 4. CDR3 length: 16 residues. Germline assignment: CDR1 SGHTA and CDR2 FQGNSA.

Regarding this clone: One end of the junction does not line up with germline, which may come from a read error. The chain's CDR3 is CASSLGGQGFTF. The CDR3, as DNA: TGTGCCAGCAGCTTAGGGGGACAGGGCTTCACCTTC. The V and J genes are TRBV11-3 and TRBJ1-2; 9 nucleotides line up with TRBD1. Germline V lookup: CDR1 SGHNT, CDR2 YENEEA. The CDR3 runs 12 residues.

This chain uses TRBV6-5 with TRBJ2-1, with 9 positions matching TRBD1. V shed 4 bases, J shed 3 bases, and the junction held 4 bases outside the gene matches. The CDR3 length is 15 residues. CDR1 and CDR2 from the germline V gene are MNHEY and SVGAGI. This CDR3 is CASSSRDRDYNEQFF. The CDR3, as DNA: TGTGCCAGCAGTTCCCGGGACAGGGACTACAATGAGCAGTTCTTC.

This clone has more than one count but fewer than ten. The gene calls are TRBV7-9 and TRBJ2-7, with TRBD1 matching over 8 bases. The germline V gene encodes CDR1 SEHNR and CDR2 FQNEAQ (reference sequence). The CDR3 has 13 residues. V shed 9 bases, J shed 3 bases, and the junction held 7 bases outside the gene matches. CDR3 sequence (DNA): TGTGCCAGAAGGGGACAGGCGTACTACGAGCAGTACTTC. Translating gives CARRGQAYYEQYF.

As to this clone: Other DNA sequences in this sample translate to the same CDR3. Written as DNA, the CDR3 is TGTGCCAGCAGCCCCCAGGCGGGTCCCTACGAGCAGTACTTC. It is translated as CASSPQAGPYEQYF. The V gene is TRBV7-9, the J gene TRBJ2-7, with a weak D call TRBD2 (5 bases). V lost 5 bases and J 2 bases, leaving 13 bases between the germline ends. Germline CDR1 SEHNR, CDR2 FQNEAQ (reference sequence). The CDR3 has 14 amino acids.